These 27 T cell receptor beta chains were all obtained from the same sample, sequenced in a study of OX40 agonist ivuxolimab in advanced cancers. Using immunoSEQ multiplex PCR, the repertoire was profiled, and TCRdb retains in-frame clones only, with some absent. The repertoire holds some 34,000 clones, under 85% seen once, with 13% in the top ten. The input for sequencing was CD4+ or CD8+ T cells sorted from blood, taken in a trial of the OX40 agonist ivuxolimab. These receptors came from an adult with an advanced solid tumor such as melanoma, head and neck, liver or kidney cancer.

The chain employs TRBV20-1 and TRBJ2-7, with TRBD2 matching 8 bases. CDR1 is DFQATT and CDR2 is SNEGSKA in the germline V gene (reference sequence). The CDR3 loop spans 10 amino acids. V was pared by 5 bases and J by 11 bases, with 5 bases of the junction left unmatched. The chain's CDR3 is CSALGRVKYF. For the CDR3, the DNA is TGCAGTGCTCTCGGGAGGGTGAAGTACTTC.

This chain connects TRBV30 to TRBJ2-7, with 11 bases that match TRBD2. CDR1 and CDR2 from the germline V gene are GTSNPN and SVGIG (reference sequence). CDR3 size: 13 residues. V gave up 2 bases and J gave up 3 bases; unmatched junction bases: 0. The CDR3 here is CAWSLAGGYEQYF. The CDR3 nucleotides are TGTGCCTGGAGTCTAGCGGGGGGCTACGAGCAGTACTTC.

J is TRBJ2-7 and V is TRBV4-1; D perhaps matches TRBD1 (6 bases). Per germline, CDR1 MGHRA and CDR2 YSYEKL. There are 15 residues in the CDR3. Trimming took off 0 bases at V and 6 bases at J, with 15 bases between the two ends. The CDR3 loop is CASSQDGQGSVEQYF. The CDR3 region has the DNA TGCGCCAGCAGCCAAGATGGGCAGGGGTCAGTCGAGCAGTACTTC.

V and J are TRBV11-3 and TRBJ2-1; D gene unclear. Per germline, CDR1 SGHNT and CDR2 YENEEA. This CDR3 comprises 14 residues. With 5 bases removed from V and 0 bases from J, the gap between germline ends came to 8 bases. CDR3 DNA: TGTGCCAGCAGCCCCGGAATCTCCTACAATGAGCAGTTCTTC. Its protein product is CASSPGISYNEQFF. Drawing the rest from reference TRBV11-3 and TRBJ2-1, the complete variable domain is EAGVVQSPRYKIIEKKQPVAFWCNPISGHNTLYWYLQNLGQGPELLIRYENEEAVDDSQLPKDRFSAERLKGVDSTLKIQPAELGDSAVYLCASSPGISYNEQFFGPGTRLTVL.

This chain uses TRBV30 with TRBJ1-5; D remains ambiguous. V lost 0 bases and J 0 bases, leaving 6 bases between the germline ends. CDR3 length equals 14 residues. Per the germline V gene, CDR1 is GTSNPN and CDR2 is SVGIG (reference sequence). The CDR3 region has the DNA TGTGCCTGGAGTGTAGCAGCTAGCAATCAGCCCCAGCATTTT. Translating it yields CAWSVAASNQPQHF.

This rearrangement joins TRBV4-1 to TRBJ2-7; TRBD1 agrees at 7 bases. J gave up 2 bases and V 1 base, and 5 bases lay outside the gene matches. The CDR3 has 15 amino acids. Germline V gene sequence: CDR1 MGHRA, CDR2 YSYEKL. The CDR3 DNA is TGCGCCAGCAGCCAAGTGGTAGGGGGCACCTACGAGCAGTACTTC. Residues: CASSQVVGGTYEQYF.

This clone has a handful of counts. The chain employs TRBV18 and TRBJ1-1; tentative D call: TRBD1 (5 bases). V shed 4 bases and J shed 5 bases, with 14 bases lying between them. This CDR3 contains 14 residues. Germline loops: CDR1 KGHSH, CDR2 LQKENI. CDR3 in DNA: TGTGCCAGCTCACTCAATACAGGTAATACTGAAGCTTTCTTT. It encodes CASSLNTGNTEAFF.

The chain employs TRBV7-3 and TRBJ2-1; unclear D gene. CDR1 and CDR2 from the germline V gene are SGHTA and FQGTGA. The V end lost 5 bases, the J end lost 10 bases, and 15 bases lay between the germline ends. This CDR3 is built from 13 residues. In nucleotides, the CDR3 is TGTGCCAGCAGCCCCACAAGAGACGGCGAGCAGTTCTTC. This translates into CASSPTRDGEQFF.

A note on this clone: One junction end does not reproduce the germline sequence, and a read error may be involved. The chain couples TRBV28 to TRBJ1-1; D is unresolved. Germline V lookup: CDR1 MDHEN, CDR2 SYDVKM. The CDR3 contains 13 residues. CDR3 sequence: CATSRVRNTEAFF. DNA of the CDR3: TGTGCCACCAGTCGAGTTCGGAACACTGAAGCTTTCTTT.

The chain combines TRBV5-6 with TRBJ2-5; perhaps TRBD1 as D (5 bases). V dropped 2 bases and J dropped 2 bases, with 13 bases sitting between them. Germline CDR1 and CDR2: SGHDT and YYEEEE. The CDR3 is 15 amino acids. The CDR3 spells CASSFRTPWQETQYF. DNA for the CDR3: TGTGCCAGCAGCTTCAGGACACCGTGGCAAGAGACCCAGTACTTC.

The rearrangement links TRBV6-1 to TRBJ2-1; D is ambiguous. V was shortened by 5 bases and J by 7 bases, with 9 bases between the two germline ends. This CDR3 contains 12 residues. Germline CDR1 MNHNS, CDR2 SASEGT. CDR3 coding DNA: TGTGCCAGCAGTAAGGGTACAAATGAGCAGTTCTTC. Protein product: CASSKGTNEQFF.

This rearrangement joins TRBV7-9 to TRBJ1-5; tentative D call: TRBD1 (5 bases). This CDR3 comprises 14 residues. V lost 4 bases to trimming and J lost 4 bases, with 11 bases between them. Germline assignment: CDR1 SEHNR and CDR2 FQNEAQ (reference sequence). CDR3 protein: CASSYPGGNQPQHF. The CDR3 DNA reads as TGTGCCAGCAGCTACCCCGGGGGGAATCAGCCCCAGCATTTT.

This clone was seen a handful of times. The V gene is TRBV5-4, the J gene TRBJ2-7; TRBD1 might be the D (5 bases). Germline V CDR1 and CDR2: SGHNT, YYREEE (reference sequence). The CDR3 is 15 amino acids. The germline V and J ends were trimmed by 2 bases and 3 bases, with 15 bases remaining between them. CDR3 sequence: CASSLAPGQNYEQYF. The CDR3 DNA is TGTGCCAGCAGCTTAGCACCAGGACAAAACTACGAGCAGTACTTC.

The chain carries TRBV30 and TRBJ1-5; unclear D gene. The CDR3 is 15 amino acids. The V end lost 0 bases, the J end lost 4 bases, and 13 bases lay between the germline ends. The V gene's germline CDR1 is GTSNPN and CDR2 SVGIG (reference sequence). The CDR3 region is CAWSVQRIGNQPQHF. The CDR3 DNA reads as TGTGCCTGGAGTGTACAGAGGATTGGGAATCAGCCCCAGCATTTT.

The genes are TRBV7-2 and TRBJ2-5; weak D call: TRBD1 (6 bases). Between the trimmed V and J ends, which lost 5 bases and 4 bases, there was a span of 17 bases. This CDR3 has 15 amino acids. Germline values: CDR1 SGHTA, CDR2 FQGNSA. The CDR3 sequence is CASSRGQSFGETQYF. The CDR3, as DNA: TGTGCCAGCAGCCGTGGACAGAGCTTTGGAGAGACCCAGTACTTC.

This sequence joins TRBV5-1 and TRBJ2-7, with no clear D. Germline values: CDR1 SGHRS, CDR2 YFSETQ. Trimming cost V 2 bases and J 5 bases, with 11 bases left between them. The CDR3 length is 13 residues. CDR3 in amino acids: CASSLAISDEQYF. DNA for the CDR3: TGCGCCAGCAGCTTAGCTATCTCAGACGAGCAGTACTTC.

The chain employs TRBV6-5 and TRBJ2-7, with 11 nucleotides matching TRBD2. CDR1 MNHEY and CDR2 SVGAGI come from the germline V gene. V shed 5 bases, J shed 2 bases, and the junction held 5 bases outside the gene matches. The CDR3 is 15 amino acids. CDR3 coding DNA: TGTGCCAGCAGTCCAGTTAGCGGGGGGGCCTACGAGCAGTACTTC. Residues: CASSPVSGGAYEQYF.

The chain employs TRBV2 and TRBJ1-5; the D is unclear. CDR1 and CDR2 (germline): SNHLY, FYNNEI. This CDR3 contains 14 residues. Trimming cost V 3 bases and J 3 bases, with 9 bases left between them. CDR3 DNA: TGTGCCAGCAGTGACCGAACGATCAATCAGCCCCAGCATTTT. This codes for CASSDRTINQPQHF.

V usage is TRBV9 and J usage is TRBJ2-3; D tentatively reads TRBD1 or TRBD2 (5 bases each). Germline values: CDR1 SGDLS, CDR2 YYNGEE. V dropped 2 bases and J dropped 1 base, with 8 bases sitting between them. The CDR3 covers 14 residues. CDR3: CASSVLGGTDTQYF. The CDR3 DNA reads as TGTGCCAGCAGCGTCTTGGGGGGCACAGATACGCAGTATTTT.

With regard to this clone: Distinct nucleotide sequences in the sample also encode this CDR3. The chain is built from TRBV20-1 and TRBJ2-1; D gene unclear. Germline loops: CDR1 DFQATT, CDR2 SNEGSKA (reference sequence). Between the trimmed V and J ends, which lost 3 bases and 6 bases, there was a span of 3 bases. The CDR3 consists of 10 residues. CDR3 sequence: CSASRNEQFF. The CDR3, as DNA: TGCAGTGCTAGCCGCAATGAGCAGTTCTTC.

The CDR3 loop is CASSRDLGEDTQYF. CDR3 DNA: TGTGCCAGCAGCCGGGACCTTGGGGAGGATACGCAGTATTTT. The V call is TRBV5-4, the J call TRBJ2-3; D possibly uses TRBD1 or TRBD2 (5 bases each). The CDR3 has 14 residues. The V gene lost 4 bases and the J gene lost 6 bases, with 15 bases spanning the gap. Germline V gene lookup returns CDR1 SGHNT and CDR2 YYREEE (reference sequence).

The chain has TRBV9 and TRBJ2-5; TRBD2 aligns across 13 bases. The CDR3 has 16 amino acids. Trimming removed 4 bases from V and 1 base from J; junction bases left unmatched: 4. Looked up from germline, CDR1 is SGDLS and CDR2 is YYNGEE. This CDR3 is CASSSGLAGAQETQYF. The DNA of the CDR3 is TGTGCCAGCAGCTCCGGACTAGCGGGGGCCCAAGAGACCCAGTACTTC.

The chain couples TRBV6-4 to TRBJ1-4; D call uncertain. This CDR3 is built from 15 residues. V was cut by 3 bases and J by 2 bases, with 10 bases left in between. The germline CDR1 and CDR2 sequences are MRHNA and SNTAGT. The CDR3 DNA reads TGTGCCAGCAGTGAAAGCCGGGCGACTAATGAAAAACTGTTTTTT. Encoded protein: CASSESRATNEKLFF.

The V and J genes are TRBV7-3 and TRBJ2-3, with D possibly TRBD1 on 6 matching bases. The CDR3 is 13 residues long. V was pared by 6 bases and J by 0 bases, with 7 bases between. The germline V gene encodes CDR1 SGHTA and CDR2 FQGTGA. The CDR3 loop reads CASRGASTDTQYF. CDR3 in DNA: TGTGCCAGCAGGGGGGCTAGCACAGATACGCAGTATTTT.

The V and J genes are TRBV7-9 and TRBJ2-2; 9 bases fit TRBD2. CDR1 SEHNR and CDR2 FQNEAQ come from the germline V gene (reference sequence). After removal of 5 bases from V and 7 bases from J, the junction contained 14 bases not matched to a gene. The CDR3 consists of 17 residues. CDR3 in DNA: TGTGCCAGCAGCCTCCCCGGGGCGGGAGGGCCTAGCGGGGAGCTGTTTTTT. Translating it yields CASSLPGAGGPSGELFF.

CDR3 protein: CASSPGQSSYEQYF. The CDR3 DNA follows: TGTGCCAGCAGTCCGGGACAAAGCTCCTACGAGCAGTACTTC. V usage is TRBV25-1 and J usage is TRBJ2-7; the D gene is possibly TRBD1 (6 bases). Deletions cut 5 bases from V and 0 bases from J, with 11 bases between. Germline CDR1 reads MGHDK; CDR2 reads SYGVNS. This CDR3 is built from 14 residues.

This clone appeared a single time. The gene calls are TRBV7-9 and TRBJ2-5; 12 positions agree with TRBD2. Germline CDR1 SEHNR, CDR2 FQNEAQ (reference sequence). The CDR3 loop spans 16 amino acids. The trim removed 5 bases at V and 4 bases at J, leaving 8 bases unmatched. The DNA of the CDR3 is TGTGCCAGCAGCCTCGGTACTAGCGGGGGGAGAGAGACCCAGTACTTC. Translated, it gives CASSLGTSGGRETQYF.